This T cell receptor (beta chain) is drawn from a study of cytomegalovirus exposure and HLA in healthy donors. The wider study: Assignment to the Caucasian-associated ancestry cluster applied to approximately 80% of the approximately 390 genotyped donors. Points from the study as a whole: Later on, a genetic analysis was performed. It linked a missense variant in DCLRE1C with V- and J-gene trimming of TCR beta.

Comment on this clone: Its antigen is still unknown.

The V and J ends lost 2 bases and 4 bases, in that order; junction bases with no gene match: 9. Germline V lookup: CDR1 SGHNT, CDR2 YYREEE (reference sequence). This CDR3 spans 16 amino acids. 13 Jbeta primers and 60 Vbeta primers were used for the PCR. Profiled with immunoSEQ multiplex PCR; TCRdb holds only in-frame clones, not every one. The table lists 150,000 to 200,000 clones, around 75% of them singletons. This chain joins TRBV5-4 and TRBJ2-7; 10 positions match TRBD2. This TCR derives from a male donor in good health and CMV-seronegative. The sample was PBMCs. CDR3 nucleotides: TGTGCCAGCAGCTTTTCTCCGGGACTAGCGTTTTACGAGCAGTACTTC. Its protein is CASSFSPGLAFYEQYF.